A single sample is the source of the 16 T cell receptor beta chains below, sequenced in a study of T cell changes during pregnancy in multiple sclerosis. Profiled with immunoSEQ multiplex PCR; TCRdb holds only in-frame clones, not every one. The top ten clones hold approximately 2% of a sample with about 93,000 clones, 85% to 95% of them seen once. The material sequenced was peripheral blood, taken after pregnancy. These receptor sequences come from a female donor with multiple sclerosis, enrolled in a pregnancy study.

Here the CDR3 reads CASTPETWRASSYEQYF. Written as DNA, the CDR3 is TGTGCCAGCACCCCCGAAACGTGGCGGGCCAGCTCCTACGAGCAGTACTTC. The rearrangement joins TRBV21-1 to TRBJ2-7; the listed D gene, TRBD2, was not tested against the DNA. TRBV21-1 is a recognized pseudogene. The CDR3 has 17 amino acids.

The chain combines TRBV30 with TRBJ2-3; the match to TRBD2 covers 7 bases. V shed 4 bases, J shed 4 bases, and the junction held 17 bases outside the gene matches. Germline assignment: CDR1 GTSNPN and CDR2 SVGIG (reference sequence). The CDR3 spans 17 residues. CDR3 DNA: TGTGCCTGGAAGGCCTTCGGGGCGGGAGTACGTCCAGATACGCAGTATTTT. This gives the protein CAWKAFGAGVRPDTQYF.

The V call is TRBV28, the J call TRBJ2-2, with D tentatively TRBD2 (5 bases). The CDR3 consists of 16 residues. Germline V gives CDR1 MDHEN, CDR2 SYDVKM. V lost 7 bases to trimming and J lost 3 bases, with 18 bases between them. The DNA for the CDR3 is TGTGCCAGCACTCCCAGGCACGAGGGATACACCGGGGAGCTGTTTTTT. This encodes CASTPRHEGYTGELFF.

This chain joins TRBV6-1 and TRBJ2-2; TRBD2 is a possible D gene (7 bases). Germline CDR1 reads MNHNS; CDR2 reads SASEGT. This CDR3 has 16 amino acids. Trimming stripped 0 bases from V and 2 bases from J, with 10 bases between. The CDR3 region has the DNA TGTGCCAGCAGTGAAGCGGGGGGGCTTAACACCGGGGAGCTGTTTTTT. Translation gives CASSEAGGLNTGELFF.

This chain connects TRBV7-2 to TRBJ2-7; 11 positions match TRBD2. The CDR3 sequence is 16 residues long. The V gene end was trimmed by 4 bases and the J gene end by 0 bases; junction bases not matched to a gene: 5. The germline gives CDR1 SGHTA, CDR2 FQGNSA. The CDR3 nucleotides are TGTGCCAGCAGCTCCCATCTAGCGGGAGGCTCCTACGAGCAGTACTTC. Protein: CASSSHLAGGSYEQYF.

The V call is TRBV10-2, the J call TRBJ2-6; 7 positions match TRBD1. Trimming removed 3 bases from V and 0 bases from J; junction bases left unmatched: 8. The CDR3 loop spans 18 amino acids. Per germline, CDR1 WSHSY and CDR2 SAAADI. The CDR3 DNA sequence: TGCGCCAGCAGTGATAGGGACAGCGAGATCTCTGGGGCCAACGTCCTGACTTTC. This gives the protein CASSDRDSEISGANVLTF.

The gene calls are TRBV4-3 and TRBJ2-7, with D perhaps matching TRBD2 (6 bases). Per germline, CDR1 LGHNA and CDR2 YSLEER. This CDR3 has 15 residues. The V end lost 0 bases, the J end lost 5 bases, and 14 bases lay between the germline ends. The CDR3 sequence: CASSQDPGVPNEQYF. The CDR3 DNA sequence: TGCGCCAGCAGCCAAGATCCGGGGGTCCCCAACGAGCAGTACTTC.

This clone was seen only once. This sequence joins TRBV5-1 and TRBJ1-1; D gene unclear. CDR3 length equals 13 residues. The V and J ends lost 0 bases and 3 bases respectively, with 6 bases between them. Germline CDR1 SGHRS, CDR2 YFSETQ. As DNA, the CDR3 is TGCGCCAGCAGCTTGGCCGAGGACACTGAAGCTTTCTTT. Encoded protein: CASSLAEDTEAFF.

The CDR3 protein is CASSTQAGLGDEQYF. The CDR3 DNA reads TGCGCCAGCAGTACGCAAGCGGGATTAGGCGACGAGCAGTACTTC. This chain links TRBV4-1 with TRBJ2-7, with 7 nucleotides matching TRBD2. J gave up 5 bases and V 6 bases, and 13 bases lay outside the gene matches. CDR3 length: 15 amino acids. Germline V gene lookup returns CDR1 MGHRA and CDR2 YSYEKL.

The chain recombines TRBV7-8 with TRBJ2-4; 7 bases align to TRBD1. Germline loops: CDR1 SGHVS, CDR2 FQNEAQ. This CDR3 contains 15 residues. Trimming at V came to 2 bases and at J to 5 bases, leaving 6 bases not matched to a gene. In nucleotides, the CDR3 is TGTGCCAGCAGCTTAATGGGACAGTATCAAAACATTCAGTACTTC. Protein product: CASSLMGQYQNIQYF.

The V call is TRBV5-8, the J call TRBJ2-7, with D possibly being TRBD2 (6 bases). Trimming left V 4 bases short and J 3 bases short, with 17 bases between. Per germline, CDR1 SGHTS and CDR2 YDEGEE. The CDR3 covers 15 residues. The CDR3 spells CASSPRRGIGYEQYF. The CDR3 DNA reads as TGTGCCAGCAGCCCGCGGCGGGGTATCGGCTACGAGCAGTACTTC.

V and J are TRBV30 and TRBJ1-6, with TRBD1 as a possible D gene (5 bases). V was trimmed by 5 bases and J by 0 bases, leaving 14 bases between them. Germline V gene lookup returns CDR1 GTSNPN and CDR2 SVGIG (reference sequence). This CDR3 has 16 residues. The CDR3 nucleotides are TGTGCCTGGGGGCTGGGGGGTAGCTCCTATAATTCACCCCTCCACTTT. As protein: CAWGLGGSSYNSPLHF.

The gene calls are TRBV7-9 and TRBJ2-7, with 9 positions matching TRBD1. CDR3 length equals 14 residues. Trimming at V came to 7 bases and at J to 5 bases, leaving 9 bases not matched to a gene. CDR1 is SEHNR and CDR2 is FQNEAQ in the germline V gene (reference sequence). The chain's CDR3 is CASNLGQGSDEQYF. The CDR3 region has the DNA TGTGCCAGCAACTTGGGACAGGGCAGTGACGAGCAGTACTTC.

This clone appeared a single time. The chain links TRBV6-4 to TRBJ1-1, with 7 bases matching TRBD1. Germline-derived CDR1 and CDR2 are MRHNA and SNTAGT. V was clipped by 6 bases and J by 0 bases; unmatched bases: 7. This CDR3 comprises 15 residues. CDR3 sequence (DNA): TGTGCCAGCAGGCGGGACAGCTTATTGAACACTGAAGCTTTCTTT. Its translation is CASRRDSLLNTEAFF.

This clone turned up a few times. The gene calls are TRBV10-3 and TRBJ1-1; the D is unclear. The CDR3 extends over 12 amino acids. Germline V gives CDR1 ENHRY, CDR2 SYGVKD. V was shortened by 3 bases and J by 1 base, with 3 bases between the two germline ends. The CDR3 sequence is CAISDRNTEAFF. The CDR3 region has the DNA TGTGCCATCAGTGACAGGAACACTGAAGCTTTCTTT.

The chain recombines TRBV5-6 with TRBJ1-2, with 7 bases lining up with TRBD1. Germline V gene data show CDR1 as SGHDT and CDR2 as YYEEEE. Germline trimming cut 0 bases from V and 7 bases from J; bases unmatched to any gene: 9. The CDR3 totals 15 residues. CDR3 sequence reads: CASSLEAGGSFGYTF. The CDR3 nucleotides read TGTGCCAGCAGCTTGGAGGCAGGGGGAAGTTTTGGCTACACCTTC.